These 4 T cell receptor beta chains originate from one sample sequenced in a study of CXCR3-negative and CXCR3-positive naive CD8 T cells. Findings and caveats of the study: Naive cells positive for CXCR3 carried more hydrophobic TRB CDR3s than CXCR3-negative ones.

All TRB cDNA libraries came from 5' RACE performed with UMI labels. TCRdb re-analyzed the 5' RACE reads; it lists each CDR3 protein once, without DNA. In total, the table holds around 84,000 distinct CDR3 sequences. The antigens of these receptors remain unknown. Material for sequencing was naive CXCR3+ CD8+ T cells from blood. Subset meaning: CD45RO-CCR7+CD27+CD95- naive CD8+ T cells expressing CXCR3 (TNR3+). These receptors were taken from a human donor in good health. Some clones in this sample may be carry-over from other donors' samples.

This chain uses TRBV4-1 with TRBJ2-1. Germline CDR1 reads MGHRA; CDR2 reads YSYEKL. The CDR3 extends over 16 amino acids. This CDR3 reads CASSEDSGSSYNEQFF.

The CDR3 loop reads CASSLSLNYGYTF. The chain links TRBV7-8 to TRBJ1-2. The CDR3 runs to 13 residues. Germline V lookup: CDR1 SGHVS, CDR2 FQNEAQ.

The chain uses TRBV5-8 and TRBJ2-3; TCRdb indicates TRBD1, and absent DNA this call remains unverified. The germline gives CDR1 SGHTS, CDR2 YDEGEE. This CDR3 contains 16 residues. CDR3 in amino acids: CASSLGQGLSTDTQYF.

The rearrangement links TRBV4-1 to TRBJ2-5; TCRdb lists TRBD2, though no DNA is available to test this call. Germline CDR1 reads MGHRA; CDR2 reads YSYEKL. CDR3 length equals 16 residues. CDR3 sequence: CASSQGGWRIQETQYF.